This TCR beta chain appears in the sequencing data of a study of shared clonotypes between healthy human individuals. Study-wide results and caveats: It was only blood that was sampled, and tissue repertoires likely differ.

Concerning this clone itself: Its antigen remains unknown.

TCRdb's copy holds only in-frame clones and misses some; the assay was immunoSEQ multiplex PCR. The profile covers about 680,000 clones, with approximately 75% appearing a single time and 1.8% taken by the ten largest. The sequence was collected from a woman aged 25 to 39 in good health. Material for sequencing was memory CD4+ T cells sorted from blood. The subset: CD45RA-negative fraction.

CDR3 sequence: CASSPGLAGGRGKTQYF. CDR3 DNA sequence: TGTGCCAGCAGCCCCGGACTAGCGGGAGGAAGAGGAAAGACCCAGTACTTC. The genes are TRBV5-4 and TRBJ2-5; the match to TRBD2 covers 14 bases. Looked up from germline, CDR1 is SGHNT and CDR2 is YYREEE (reference sequence). The CDR3 contains 17 residues. V was pared by 4 bases and J by 6 bases, with 11 bases of the junction left unmatched.